This T cell receptor (beta chain) appears in the sequencing data of a study of technical replicates of blood from a handful of donors. The method was immunoSEQ multiplex PCR; TCRdb's version includes in-frame clones alone and lacks a portion of them. The data hold approximately 99,000 clones, with 95% observed a single time. V lost 2 bases, J lost 4 bases, and 5 bases stayed unmatched. This CDR3 has 16 residues. Germline loops: CDR1 SGHVS, CDR2 FNYEAQ. The TCR sequence derives from a human donor in good health. This rearrangement joins TRBV7-6 to TRBJ2-1; TRBD2 aligns across 10 bases. Sequenced sample: T cells isolated from PBMCs. CDR3 loop: CASSLIAGGSYNEQFF. The CDR3 DNA reads as TGTGCCAGCAGCTTAATAGCGGGAGGTTCATACAATGAGCAGTTCTTC.